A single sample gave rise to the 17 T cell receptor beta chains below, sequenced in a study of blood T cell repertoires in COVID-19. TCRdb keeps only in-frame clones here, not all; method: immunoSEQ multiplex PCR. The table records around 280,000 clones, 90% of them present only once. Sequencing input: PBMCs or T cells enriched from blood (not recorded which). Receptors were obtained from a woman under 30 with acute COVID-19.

CDR3 nucleotides: TGTGCCAGCAGCCGTCCGGGGGTACCCTACGAGCAGTACTTC. This gives the protein CASSRPGVPYEQYF. The chain uses TRBV6-5 and TRBJ2-7; weak D call: TRBD2 (6 bases). Deletions cut 6 bases from V and 2 bases from J, with 14 bases between. This CDR3 comprises 14 residues. Germline V gives CDR1 MNHEY, CDR2 SVGAGI.

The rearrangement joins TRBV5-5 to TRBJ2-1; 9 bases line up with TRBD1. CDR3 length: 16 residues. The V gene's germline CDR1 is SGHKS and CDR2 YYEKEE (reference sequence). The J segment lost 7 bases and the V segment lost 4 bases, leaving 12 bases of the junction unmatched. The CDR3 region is CASSPRAGTGMNEQFF. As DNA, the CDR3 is TGTGCCAGCAGCCCCCGGGCGGGGACAGGGATGAATGAGCAGTTCTTC.

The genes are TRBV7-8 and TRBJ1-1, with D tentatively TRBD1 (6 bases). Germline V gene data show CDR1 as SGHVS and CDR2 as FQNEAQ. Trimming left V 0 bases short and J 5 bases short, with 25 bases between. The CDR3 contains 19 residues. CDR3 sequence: CASSLAQGNVLGPGTEAFF. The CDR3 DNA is TGTGCCAGCAGCTTAGCACAGGGTAATGTCCTTGGTCCTGGGACTGAAGCTTTCTTT. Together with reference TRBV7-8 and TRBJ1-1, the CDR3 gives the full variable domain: GAGVSQSPRYKVAKRGQDVALRCDPISGHVSLFWYQQALGQGPEFLTYFQNEAQLDKSGLPSDRFFAERPEGSVSTLKIQRTQQEDSAVYLCASSLAQGNVLGPGTEAFFGQGTRLTVV.

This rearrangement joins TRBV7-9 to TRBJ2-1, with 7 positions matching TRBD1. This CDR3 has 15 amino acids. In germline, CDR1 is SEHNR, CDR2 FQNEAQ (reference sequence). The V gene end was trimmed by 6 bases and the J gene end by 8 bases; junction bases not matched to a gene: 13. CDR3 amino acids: CASRRTGGLWDEQFF. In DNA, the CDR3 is TGTGCCAGCAGGCGGACAGGAGGTCTCTGGGATGAGCAGTTCTTC.

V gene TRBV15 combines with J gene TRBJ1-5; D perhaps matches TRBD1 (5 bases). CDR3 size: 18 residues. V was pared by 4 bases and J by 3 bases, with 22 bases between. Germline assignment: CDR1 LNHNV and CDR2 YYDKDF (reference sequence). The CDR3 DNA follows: TGTGCCACCAGCACCCGCTCCCCCATCCGACAGCTCAATCAGCCCCAGCATTTT. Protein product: CATSTRSPIRQLNQPQHF.

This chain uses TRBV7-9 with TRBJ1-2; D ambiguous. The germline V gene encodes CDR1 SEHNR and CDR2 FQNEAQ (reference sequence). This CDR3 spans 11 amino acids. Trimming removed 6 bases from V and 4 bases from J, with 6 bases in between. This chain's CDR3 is CASSYIYGYTF. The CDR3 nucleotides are TGTGCCAGCAGTTATATCTATGGCTACACCTTC.

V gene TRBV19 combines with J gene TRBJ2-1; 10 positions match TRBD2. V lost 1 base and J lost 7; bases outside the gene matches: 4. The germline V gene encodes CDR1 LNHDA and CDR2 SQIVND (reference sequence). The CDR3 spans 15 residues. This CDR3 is CASSIAGLAANEQFF. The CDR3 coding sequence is TGTGCCAGTAGTATAGCCGGACTAGCGGCGAATGAGCAGTTCTTC.

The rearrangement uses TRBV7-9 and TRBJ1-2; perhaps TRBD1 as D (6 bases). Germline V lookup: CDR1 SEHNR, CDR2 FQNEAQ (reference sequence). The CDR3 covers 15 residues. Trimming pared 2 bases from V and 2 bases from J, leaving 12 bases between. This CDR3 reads CASSLRGGLNYGYTF. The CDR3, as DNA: TGTGCCAGCAGCTTAAGGGGGGGACTCAACTATGGCTACACCTTC. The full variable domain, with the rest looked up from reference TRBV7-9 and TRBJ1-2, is DTGVSQNPRHKITKRGQNVTFRCDPISEHNRLYWYRQTLGQGPEFLTYFQNEAQLEKSRLLSDRFSAERPKGSFSTLEIQRTEQGDSAMYLCASSLRGGLNYGYTFGSGTRLTVV.

The CDR3 protein is CASSDTGGGQPQHF. The CDR3 coding sequence is TGTGCCAGCAGCGATACAGGGGGCGGTCAGCCCCAGCATTTT. The chain has TRBV7-9 and TRBJ1-5; 9 bases agree with TRBD1. With V trimmed by 5 bases and J by 6 bases, 5 bases remained unmatched. The CDR3 extends over 14 amino acids. CDR1 SEHNR and CDR2 FQNEAQ come from the germline V gene (reference sequence). Drawing the rest from reference TRBV7-9 and TRBJ1-5, the complete variable domain is DTGVSQNPRHKITKRGQNVTFRCDPISEHNRLYWYRQTLGQGPEFLTYFQNEAQLEKSRLLSDRFSAERPKGSFSTLEIQRTEQGDSAMYLCASSDTGGGQPQHFGDGTRLSIL.

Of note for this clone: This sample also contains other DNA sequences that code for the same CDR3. For the CDR3, the DNA is TGTGCCAGCAGTCTGACAGGGGGCACAGATACGCAGTATTTT. This codes for CASSLTGGTDTQYF. The chain links TRBV28 to TRBJ2-3, with TRBD1 identical over 8 bases. Germline-derived CDR1 and CDR2 are MDHEN and SYDVKM. The V gene end was trimmed by 5 bases and the J gene end by 1 base; junction bases not matched to a gene: 2. The CDR3 spans 14 residues.

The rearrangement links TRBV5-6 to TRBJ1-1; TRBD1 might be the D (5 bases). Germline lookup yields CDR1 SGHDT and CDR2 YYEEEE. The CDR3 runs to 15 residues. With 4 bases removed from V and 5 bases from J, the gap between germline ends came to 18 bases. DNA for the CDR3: TGTGCCAGCAGCGACGGGACTCTGAGGAGTACTGAAGCTTTCTTT. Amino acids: CASSDGTLRSTEAFF.

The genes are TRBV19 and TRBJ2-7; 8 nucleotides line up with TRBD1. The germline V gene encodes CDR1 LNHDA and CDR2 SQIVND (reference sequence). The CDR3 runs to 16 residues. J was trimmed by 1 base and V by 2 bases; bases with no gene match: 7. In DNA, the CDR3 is TGTGCCAGTAGTATACAAATAGGGACAGGTTCCTACGAGCAGTACTTC. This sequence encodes CASSIQIGTGSYEQYF.

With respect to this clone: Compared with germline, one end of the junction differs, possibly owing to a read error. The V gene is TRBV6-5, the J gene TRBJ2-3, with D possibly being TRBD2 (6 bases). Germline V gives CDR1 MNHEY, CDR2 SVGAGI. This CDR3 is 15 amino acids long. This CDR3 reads CATSRLGGDTNTQYF. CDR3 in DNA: TGTGCCACCTCCCGGTTGGGGGGTGACACAAATACGCAGTATTTT.

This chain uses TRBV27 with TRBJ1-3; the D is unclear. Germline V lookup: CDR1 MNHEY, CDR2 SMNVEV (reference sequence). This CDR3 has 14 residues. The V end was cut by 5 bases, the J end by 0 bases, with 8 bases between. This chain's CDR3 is CASSPQISGNTIYF. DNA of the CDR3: TGTGCCAGCAGTCCGCAGATCTCTGGAAACACCATATATTTT.

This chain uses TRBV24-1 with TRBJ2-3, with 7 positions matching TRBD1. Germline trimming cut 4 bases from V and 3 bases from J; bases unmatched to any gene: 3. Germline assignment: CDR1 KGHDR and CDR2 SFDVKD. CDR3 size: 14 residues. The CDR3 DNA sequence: TGTGCCACCAGTGAAGGGACAGTGACAGATACGCAGTATTTT. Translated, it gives CATSEGTVTDTQYF.

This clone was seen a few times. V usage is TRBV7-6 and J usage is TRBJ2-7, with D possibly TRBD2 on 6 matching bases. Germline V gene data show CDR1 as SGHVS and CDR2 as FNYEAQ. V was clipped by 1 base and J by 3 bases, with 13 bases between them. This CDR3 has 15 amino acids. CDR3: CASSLEGGGDYEQYF. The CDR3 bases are TGTGCCAGCAGCTTAGAAGGTGGAGGGGACTACGAGCAGTACTTC.

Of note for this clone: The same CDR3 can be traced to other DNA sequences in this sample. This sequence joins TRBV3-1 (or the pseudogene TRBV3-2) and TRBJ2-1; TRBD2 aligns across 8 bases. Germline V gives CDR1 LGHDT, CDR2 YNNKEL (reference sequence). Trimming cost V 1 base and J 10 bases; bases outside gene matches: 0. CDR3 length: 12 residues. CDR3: CASSQAGGEQFF. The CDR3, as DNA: TGTGCCAGCAGCCAAGCGGGAGGGGAGCAGTTCTTC.